The clone carrying this TCR beta chain was seen repeatedly, ten times or more. Its antigen is not known. CDR1 is MNHEY, CDR2 SVGEGT, per germline. V lost 7 bases to trimming and J lost 4 bases, with 19 bases between them. This CDR3 comprises 15 residues. These data originate in a study of Graves' ophthalmopathy and Graves' hyperthyroidism. The study amplified TCR beta CDR3 regions using RNA transcripts. Amplification began with first-round RT-PCR using HTBI primers, then second-round multiplex PCR was performed. TCRdb analysed the multiplex PCR reads with MiXCR anew, one entry per CDR3 protein. The sample lists 400,000 or so distinct CDR3 sequences, 17% occurring once. Study-wide results and caveats: Forecasting of ophthalmopathy progression by the model achieved almost 71% sensitivity and 72% to 85% specificity. Appearing in blood as well were most expanded thyroid clonotypes above 0.001 frequency.

Thyroid ultrasound, orbital computed tomography, TRAb, serum thyroxine and clinical symptoms formed the basis of diagnosis. The source of the PBMCs was approximately 9.5 ml of fresh peripheral blood. The TCR originated in an adult woman with stable Graves' hyperthyroidism. Sequenced input: peripheral blood. The chain has TRBV6-2 or TRBV6-3 and TRBJ2-5; possibly TRBD1 for D (6 bases). CDR3 sequence: CASTMGQGTRETQYF. CDR3 nucleotides: TGTGCCAGCACGATGGGGCAGGGGACGCGAGAGACCCAGTACTTC.